This T cell receptor beta chain is drawn from a study of molecular identifiers for immune sequencing clone quantification. General study findings and limits: Researchers reportedly could pick up spiked Jurkat TCR RNA from one cell mixed into one million naive cells. Whereas clones above 20 RNA copies held under 1% of naive-cell molecules, they held over 98% of effector molecules.

With 10%, 30% or 50% of RNA, roughly 20,000 to 1,000,000 naive CD8 T cells were sequenced. CD8+CD4-CCR7+CD45RA+ cells were sorted as naive CD8 T cells. Of note for this clonotype: Its matching antigen is unknown. Germline and junction disagree at one end, which may indicate a read error.

CDR3 size: 13 residues. The germline gives CDR1 MNHEY, CDR2 SMNVEV (reference sequence). MiXCR was run by TCRdb on the PCR reads, yielding one entry per CDR3 protein. The profile shows approximately 97,000 distinct CDR3 sequences, 20% to 25% of them singletons. The TCR originated in a human donor in good health. Some libraries in this study had Jurkat cell RNA spiked in. This chain joins TRBV27 and TRBJ1-4; D not certain. The material sequenced was naive CD8+ T cells from blood, with Jurkat cell RNA spiked in. Subset given: FACS-sorted CD8+CD4-CCR7+CD45RA+ naive T cells. CDR3 nucleotides: TGTGCCCGCAGTAACCACCTTAATGAAAAACTGTTTTTT. Amino acid sequence: CARSNHLNEKLFF.